Presented here are 31 T cell receptor beta chains from one specimen sequenced in a study of response to subunit inactivated influenza vaccine. Each CDR3 protein gets one entry after TCRdb re-called the RT-PCR reads with MiXCR. This repertoire shows under 550,000 distinct CDR3 sequences, approximately 7.2% found once; its top ten account for about 12%. Sequences were derived from PBMCs from blood, sampled around 25 months after vaccination. The origin of the receptors is a man in his fifties or sixties who received an inactivated influenza vaccine.

This chain joins TRBV10-3 and TRBJ2-5; unclear D gene. Trimming pared 0 bases from V and 1 base from J, leaving 12 bases between. The CDR3 covers 16 residues. CDR1 is ENHRY and CDR2 is SYGVKD in the germline V gene. CDR3 sequence: CAISESTPGSQETQYF. CDR3 DNA: TGTGCCATCAGTGAGTCGACCCCTGGCAGCCAAGAGACCCAGTACTTC.

This clonotype was observed a handful of times. V and J are TRBV9 and TRBJ2-1; 10 nucleotides agree with TRBD2. Germline CDR1 and CDR2: SGDLS and YYNGEE. The CDR3 spans 16 residues. Losses at the gene ends were 1 base for V and 4 bases for J; bases not matched to a gene: 5. CDR3 nucleotides: TGTGCCAGCAGCGTACTAGCGGGAGATTCTTACAATGAGCAGTTCTTC. This codes for CASSVLAGDSYNEQFF. The variable domain in full, with the rest retrieved from reference TRBV9 and TRBJ2-1, is DSGVTQTPKHLITATGQRVTLRCSPRSGDLSVYWYQQSLDQGLQFLIQYYNGEERAKGNILERFSAQQFPDLHSELNLSSLELGDSALYFCASSVLAGDSYNEQFFGPGTRLTVL.

The V call is TRBV5-1, the J call TRBJ2-1; D tentatively fits TRBD1 or TRBD2 (5 bases each). Trimming removed 4 bases from V and 0 bases from J, with 14 bases in between. Germline CDR1 and CDR2: SGHRS and YFSETQ. CDR3 length: 16 residues. The CDR3 DNA reads as TGCGCCAGCAGCCAGGGACCTATAAGCTCCTACAATGAGCAGTTCTTC. It is translated as CASSQGPISSYNEQFF.

The table lists this clonotype with a few counts. This sequence joins TRBV12-3 or TRBV12-4 and TRBJ2-3, with 9 bases that match TRBD1. This CDR3 comprises 15 residues. Unmatched junction bases numbered 7, after V lost 6 bases and J lost 3 bases. CDR3 sequence: CASRSGTGSTDTQYF. The CDR3 DNA is TGTGCCAGCAGGTCCGGGACAGGGAGTACAGATACGCAGTATTTT.

The chain joins TRBV12-3 or TRBV12-4 to TRBJ2-3; the match to TRBD1 covers 10 bases. The ends lost 5 bases at V and 3 bases at J; junction bases unmatched: 8. The CDR3 sequence is 16 residues long. The CDR3 protein is CASSQTGGARTDTQYF. Here the CDR3 DNA reads TGTGCCAGCAGTCAGACAGGGGGCGCGAGGACAGATACGCAGTATTTT.

This clonotype was counted only a few times. The chain links TRBV4-3 to TRBJ2-7; D ambiguous. V lost 1 base and J lost 0, with 7 bases in between. The CDR3 runs to 14 residues. Germline V lookup: CDR1 LGHNA, CDR2 YSLEER. For the CDR3, the DNA is TGCGCCAGCAGCCAAGGGTTCGACTCCTACGAGCAGTACTTC. This codes for CASSQGFDSYEQYF.

This clonotype showed up just a few times. The junction and the germline gene differ at one end; a read error may be behind it. The V call is TRBV9, the J call TRBJ2-1; D gene ambiguous. Germline V gene sequence: CDR1 SGDLS, CDR2 YYNGEE. This CDR3 is 16 amino acids long. Written as DNA, the CDR3 is TGTGCCAGCAGCGTAGGCCCGTCCTCGCTACACACTTCCTCAAACTTC. Amino acid sequence: CASSVGPSSLHTSSNF.

The sample holds many counts of this clonotype. This chain links TRBV6-2 or TRBV6-3 with TRBJ2-1, with D perhaps matching TRBD1 or TRBD2 (6 bases each). Germline V lookup: CDR1 MNHEY, CDR2 SVGEGT. V lost 0 bases to trimming and J lost 13 bases, with 13 bases between them. This CDR3 has 13 residues. CDR3 bases: TGTGCCAGCAGTTACTCGATGACGGGGGCCCAGTTCTTC. It codes for CASSYSMTGAQFF.

The V and J genes are TRBV4-3 and TRBJ2-3, with 10 nucleotides matching TRBD2. Losses at the gene ends were 4 bases for V and 2 bases for J; bases not matched to a gene: 6. This CDR3 has 16 residues. Germline CDR1 and CDR2: LGHNA and YSLEER. The CDR3 DNA is TGCGCCAGCAGCCCGCTAGCGGGGGACCCCACAGATACGCAGTATTTT. As protein: CASSPLAGDPTDTQYF.

This clonotype was seen at least ten times. The chain recombines TRBV28 with TRBJ2-7, with 7 positions matching TRBD2. The CDR3 contains 15 residues. V was pared by 8 bases and J by 0 bases, with 10 bases of the junction left unmatched. Germline loops: CDR1 MDHEN, CDR2 SYDVKM. The CDR3 nucleotides are TGTGCCAGCTCCAGCCCGGGAGGTCTCTCCTACGAGCAGTACTTC. Translated, it gives CASSSPGGLSYEQYF.

V usage is TRBV27 and J usage is TRBJ2-1; D tentatively reads TRBD1 or TRBD2 (6 bases each). Germline-derived CDR1 and CDR2 are MNHEY and SMNVEV (reference sequence). Trimming removed 3 bases at V and 15 bases at J, with 18 bases between. The CDR3 runs 13 residues. The CDR3: CASSFAGHPRRFF. The CDR3 DNA reads TGTGCCAGCAGTTTTGCGGGACACCCAAGGCGGTTCTTC.

In its sample, this clonotype was seen a few times. The chain carries TRBV2 and TRBJ2-2, with D perhaps TRBD1 (6 bases). V shed 4 bases and J shed 7 bases, with 13 bases lying between them. Per the germline V gene, CDR1 is SNHLY and CDR2 is FYNNEI. CDR3 length equals 14 residues. The chain's CDR3 is CASSAGTRDGELFF. The DNA of the CDR3 is TGTGCCAGCAGTGCCGGGACAAGGGACGGGGAGCTGTTTTTT.

CDR3 sequence reads: CASSLGGRGATGELFF. The CDR3 bases are TGTGCCAGCAGCTTAGGAGGCAGGGGCGCCACCGGGGAGCTGTTTTTT. This chain joins TRBV11-2 and TRBJ2-2; tentatively, D is TRBD1 (6 bases). Deletions cut 1 base from V and 4 bases from J, with 13 bases between. The germline CDR1 and CDR2 sequences are SGHAT and FQNNGV. There are 16 residues in the CDR3.

This clonotype has more than one count but fewer than ten. The chain carries TRBV20-1 and TRBJ1-2; D not certain. Trimming took 3 bases from V and 0 from J, leaving 14 bases between them. The CDR3 extends over 15 amino acids. Germline values: CDR1 DFQATT, CDR2 SNEGSKA (reference sequence). In DNA, the CDR3 is TGCAGTGCTAGGGGGAGGGATCTTTCTAACTATGGCTACACCTTC. Amino acids: CSARGRDLSNYGYTF.

This clonotype was seen many times. The rearrangement links TRBV27 to TRBJ2-1; TRBD2 is a possible D gene (6 bases). The CDR3 loop spans 17 amino acids. Per germline, CDR1 MNHEY and CDR2 SMNVEV (reference sequence). V lost 5 bases and J lost 6, with 23 bases in between. The CDR3 sequence is CASSTPGTPGSFNEQFF. CDR3 DNA: TGTGCCAGCAGTACCCCCGGGACTCCCGGCAGCTTCAATGAGCAGTTCTTC.

This clonotype was counted at least ten times. The rearrangement links TRBV20-1 to TRBJ2-3, with TRBD2 matching over 8 bases. V lost 4 bases to trimming and J lost 4 bases; unmatched junction nucleotides: 7. The CDR3 consists of 14 residues. Germline V gene lookup returns CDR1 DFQATT and CDR2 SNEGSKA (reference sequence). The CDR3 DNA follows: TGCAGTGCTAAAGCGGGGGCCACAGCAGATACGCAGTATTTT. This sequence encodes CSAKAGATADTQYF.

This clonotype was picked up a small number of times. The chain combines TRBV29-1 with TRBJ2-3; D perhaps matches TRBD2 (5 bases). Germline CDR1 SQVTM, CDR2 ANQGSEA. V lost 2 bases, J lost 0 bases, and 12 bases lay in between. The CDR3 has 15 amino acids. The CDR3 spells CSVESWTESTDTQYF. For the CDR3, the DNA is TGCAGCGTTGAATCGTGGACTGAAAGCACAGATACGCAGTATTTT.

V gene TRBV3-1 combines with J gene TRBJ1-2; D is undetermined. V lost 5 bases to trimming and J lost 2 bases, with 3 bases between them. The CDR3 length is 11 residues. Germline V gene sequence: CDR1 LGHDT, CDR2 YNNKEL (reference sequence). The CDR3, as DNA: TGTGCCAGCAGCAAAAACTATGGCTACACCTTC. As protein: CASSKNYGYTF.

As DNA, the CDR3 is TGCAGCGGCCTATTCTCGAACACTGAAGCTTTCTTT. Translating it yields CSGLFSNTEAFF. The gene calls are TRBV29-1 and TRBJ1-1; D call uncertain. Germline V CDR1 and CDR2: SQVTM, ANQGSEA. Trimming pared 7 bases from V and 1 base from J, leaving 10 bases between. The CDR3 is made up of 12 amino acids.

The CDR3 DNA sequence: TGCGCCAGCAGCCAAGATCTGGGGGACGGGGGTAATTCACCCCTCCACTTT. Protein product: CASSQDLGDGGNSPLHF. The V gene is TRBV4-3, the J gene TRBJ1-6; maybe TRBD1 (5 bases). The CDR3 has 17 amino acids. From germline, CDR1 is LGHNA and CDR2 YSLEER. V dropped 0 bases and J dropped 6 bases, with 15 bases sitting between them.

This clonotype has ten or more counts. The chain uses TRBV27 and TRBJ2-3; D is unclear. Germline V gives CDR1 MNHEY, CDR2 SMNVEV (reference sequence). Trimming removed 6 bases from V and 2 bases from J, with 9 bases in between. The CDR3 consists of 13 residues. The CDR3 region has the DNA TGTGCCAGCAGAATCCAGGACACAGATACGCAGTATTTT. Amino acids: CASRIQDTDTQYF.

This clonotype was counted only a few times. The chain employs TRBV12-3 or TRBV12-4 and TRBJ2-3, with 7 bases matching TRBD2. The V and J ends lost 3 bases and 5 bases, in that order; junction bases with no gene match: 8. The CDR3 consists of 15 residues. This chain's CDR3 is CASSLPAGVQDTQYF. CDR3 sequence (DNA): TGTGCCAGCAGTTTGCCTGCGGGAGTCCAAGATACGCAGTATTTT.

This clonotype was picked up many times. The J gene is TRBJ1-1, the V gene TRBV29-1; D unresolved. CDR3 length: 14 residues. Trimming took 5 bases from V and 0 from J, leaving 13 bases between them. Germline loops: CDR1 SQVTM, CDR2 ANQGSEA. The CDR3 DNA is TGCAGCGTTACACACATGGGGATGAACACTGAAGCTTTCTTT. This gives the protein CSVTHMGMNTEAFF.

Only a few counts were recorded for this clonotype. The chain recombines TRBV5-1 with TRBJ2-5; 7 bases are a match to TRBD1. CDR3 length equals 15 residues. V lost 5 bases and J lost 4; bases outside the gene matches: 11. Germline V gives CDR1 SGHRS, CDR2 YFSETQ. The CDR3 DNA sequence: TGCGCCAGCAGAAGAACAGGGGAGTCGATAGAGACCCAGTACTTC. Protein sequence: CASRRTGESIETQYF.

This sequence joins TRBV6-2 or TRBV6-3 and TRBJ2-7; no firm D call. Trimming left V 0 bases short and J 3 bases short, with 6 bases between. The CDR3 is 13 amino acids. Germline-derived CDR1 and CDR2 are MNHEY and SVGEGT. Here the CDR3 DNA reads TGTGCCAGCAGTTACTCCTGGATCTACGAGCAGTACTTC. Residues: CASSYSWIYEQYF.

This sequence joins TRBV9 and TRBJ2-4; D call uncertain. Per germline, CDR1 SGDLS and CDR2 YYNGEE. V shed 1 base and J shed 5 bases, with 7 bases lying between them. CDR3 length equals 13 residues. The CDR3 DNA is TGTGCCAGCAGCGTAAGCCTCGAAAACATTCAGTACTTC. Its protein product is CASSVSLENIQYF.

This clonotype was counted ten times or more. This chain links TRBV12-3 or TRBV12-4 with TRBJ1-2, with D perhaps TRBD1 (6 bases). Between the trimmed V and J ends, which lost 1 base and 8 bases, there was a span of 11 bases. There are 13 residues in the CDR3. CDR3 amino acids: CASSLGRGHGYTF. CDR3 sequence (DNA): TGTGCCAGCAGTTTAGGCAGGGGACACGGCTACACCTTC.

This chain links TRBV28 with TRBJ2-7; 10 nucleotides line up with TRBD1. The junction had 6 bases not matched to a gene; V was cut back by 5 bases and J by 5 bases. CDR3 size: 14 residues. The germline CDR1 and CDR2 sequences are MDHEN and SYDVKM. Here the CDR3 DNA reads TGTGCCAGCAGTCCCAGGGGGACAGGGGACGAGCAGTACTTC. This encodes CASSPRGTGDEQYF.

The chain has TRBV30 and TRBJ2-7, with a tentative D call TRBD2 (5 bases). This CDR3 is 13 amino acids long. Between the trimmed V and J ends, which lost 2 bases and 6 bases, there was a span of 14 bases. Germline values: CDR1 GTSNPN, CDR2 SVGIG (reference sequence). This CDR3 is CAWSSGLRGEQYF. The CDR3 region has the DNA TGTGCCTGGAGTTCGGGCCTACGGGGCGAGCAGTACTTC.

The sample holds a few counts of this clonotype. The chain has TRBV12-3 or TRBV12-4 and TRBJ2-6; TRBD1 matches 7 bases. V lost 1 base and J lost 14; bases outside the gene matches: 5. This CDR3 comprises 13 residues. This CDR3 reads CASSLGQGPLLTF. Here the CDR3 DNA reads TGTGCCAGCAGTTTAGGACAGGGCCCGCTCCTGACTTTC.

This clonotype came up many times. V is TRBV20-1 and J is TRBJ1-5; D not resolved. The CDR3 is made up of 10 amino acids. V was clipped by 3 bases and J by 7 bases, with 4 bases between them. CDR1 and CDR2 from the germline V gene are DFQATT and SNEGSKA (reference sequence). The DNA for the CDR3 is TGCAGTGCTAGTCCCCAGCCCCAGCATTTT. Its translation: CSASPQPQHF.